This TCR beta chain was documented in a study of Ad26.COV2.S vaccination and SARS-CoV-2 variants. Looking at the study overall: Donor was in the COV1001 Ad26.COV2.S trial arm. Overall study results and limits: Vaccinees reportedly had broad spike-specific CD8+ and CD4+ T cell responses. Vaccine recipients showed a spike-specific TCR breadth that was higher than in placebo recipients.

Treatment denoted: around 19 received Ad26.COV2.S at low or high dose, single or two shots; about five received placebo; per-sample allocation not given. Material that was analyzed had been drawn on day 63 after the first vaccine or placebo injection. Ad26.COV2.S expressed prefusion-stabilized spike from the original Wuhan strain. Trimming left V 4 bases short and J 2 bases short, with 15 bases between. The germline gives CDR1 SGHRS, CDR2 YFSETQ. There are 16 residues in the CDR3. On this clone itself: Its antigen is undetermined.

The data were produced by immunoSEQ multiplex PCR, yet TCRdb's version contains in-frame clones alone and is incomplete. The sample lists 500,000 or so clones, about 88% occurring once. The V call is TRBV5-1, the J call TRBJ2-2, with TRBD1 as a possible D gene (6 bases). The origin of this receptor is a person aged 18-65 years who received the Ad26.COV2.S COVID-19 vaccine or a placebo. This sample comprised peripheral blood, obtained in a trial of Ad26.COV2.S vaccine versus placebo. DNA of the CDR3: TGCGCCAGCAGCGTGCCACCGGGACACAACACCGGGGAGCTGTTTTTT. Protein: CASSVPPGHNTGELFF.